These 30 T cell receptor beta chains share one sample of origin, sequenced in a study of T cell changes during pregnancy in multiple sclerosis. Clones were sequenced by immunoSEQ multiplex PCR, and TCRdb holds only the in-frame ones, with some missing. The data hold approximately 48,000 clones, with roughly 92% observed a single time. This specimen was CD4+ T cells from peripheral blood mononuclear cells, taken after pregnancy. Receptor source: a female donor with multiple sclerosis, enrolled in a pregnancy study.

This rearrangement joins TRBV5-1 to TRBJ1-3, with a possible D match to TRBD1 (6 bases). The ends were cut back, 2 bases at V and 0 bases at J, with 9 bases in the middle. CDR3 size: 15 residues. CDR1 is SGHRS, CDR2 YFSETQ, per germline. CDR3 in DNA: TGCGCCAGCAGCTTAGACAGGCACTCTGGAAACACCATATATTTT. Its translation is CASSLDRHSGNTIYF. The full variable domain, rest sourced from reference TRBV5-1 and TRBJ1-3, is KAGVTQTPRYLIKTRGQQVTLSCSPISGHRSVSWYQQTPGQGLQFLFEYFSETQRNKGNFPGRFSGRQFSNSRSEMNVSTLELGDSALYLCASSLDRHSGNTIYFGEGSWLTVV.

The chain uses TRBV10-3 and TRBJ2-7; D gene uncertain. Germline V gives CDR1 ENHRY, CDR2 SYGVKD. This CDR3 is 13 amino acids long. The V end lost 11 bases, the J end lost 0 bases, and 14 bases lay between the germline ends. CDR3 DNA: TGTGCCCTCGGCTCCGGCGGCTCCTACGAGCAGTACTTC. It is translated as CALGSGGSYEQYF.

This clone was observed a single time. CDR3 nucleotide sequence: TGTGCCAGCTCACCGGGACAAGGACCTGAAGCTTTCTTT. Protein: CASSPGQGPEAFF. The chain recombines TRBV18 with TRBJ1-1; a possible D gene is TRBD1 (6 bases). V was trimmed by 3 bases and J by 6 bases, leaving 11 bases between them. Germline V CDR1 and CDR2: KGHSH, LQKENI. The CDR3 spans 13 residues.

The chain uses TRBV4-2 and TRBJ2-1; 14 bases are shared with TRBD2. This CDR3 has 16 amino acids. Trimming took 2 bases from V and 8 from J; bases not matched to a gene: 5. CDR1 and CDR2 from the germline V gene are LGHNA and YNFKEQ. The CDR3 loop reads CASSQPGTSGSDEQFF. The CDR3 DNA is TGTGCCAGCAGCCAACCTGGGACTAGCGGGAGTGATGAGCAGTTCTTC.

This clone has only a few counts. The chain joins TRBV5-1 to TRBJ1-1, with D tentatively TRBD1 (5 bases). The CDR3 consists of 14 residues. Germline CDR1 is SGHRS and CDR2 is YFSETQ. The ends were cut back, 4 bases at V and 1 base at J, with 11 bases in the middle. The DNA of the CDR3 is TGCGCCAGCAGCCGAAGTACAGGGAACACTGAAGCTTTCTTT. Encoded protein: CASSRSTGNTEAFF.

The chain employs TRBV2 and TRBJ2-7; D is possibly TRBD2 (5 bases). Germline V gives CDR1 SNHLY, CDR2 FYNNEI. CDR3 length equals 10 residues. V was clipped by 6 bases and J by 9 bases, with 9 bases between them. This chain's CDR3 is CASSGERQYF. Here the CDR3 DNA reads TGTGCCAGCAGCGGGGAACGGCAGTACTTC.

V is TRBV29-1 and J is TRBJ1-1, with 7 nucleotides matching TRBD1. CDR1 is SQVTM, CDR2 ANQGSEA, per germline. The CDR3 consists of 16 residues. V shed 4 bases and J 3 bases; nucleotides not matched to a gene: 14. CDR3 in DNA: TGCAGCGTTGTAAAAGGGGGCGTAAGTCGGGACACTGAAGCTTTCTTT. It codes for CSVVKGGVSRDTEAFF.

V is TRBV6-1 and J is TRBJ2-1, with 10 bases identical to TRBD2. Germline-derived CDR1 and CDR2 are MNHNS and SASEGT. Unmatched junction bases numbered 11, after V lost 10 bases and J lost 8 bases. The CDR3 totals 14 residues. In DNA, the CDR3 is TGTGCCACCGCCGGGGCTAGCGGGAGCTATGAGCAGTTCTTC. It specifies CATAGASGSYEQFF.

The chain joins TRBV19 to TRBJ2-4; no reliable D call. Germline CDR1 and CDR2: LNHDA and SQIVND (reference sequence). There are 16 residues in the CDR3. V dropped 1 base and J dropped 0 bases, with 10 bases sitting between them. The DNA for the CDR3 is TGTGCCAGTAGTATAGGGCCTCTCATAGCCAAAAACATTCAGTACTTC. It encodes CASSIGPLIAKNIQYF.

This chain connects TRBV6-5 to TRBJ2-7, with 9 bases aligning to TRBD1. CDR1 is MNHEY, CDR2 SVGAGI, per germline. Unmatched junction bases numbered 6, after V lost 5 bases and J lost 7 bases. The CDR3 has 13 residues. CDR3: CASSPNRGQEQYF. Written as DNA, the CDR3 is TGTGCCAGCAGTCCCAACAGGGGGCAGGAGCAGTACTTC.

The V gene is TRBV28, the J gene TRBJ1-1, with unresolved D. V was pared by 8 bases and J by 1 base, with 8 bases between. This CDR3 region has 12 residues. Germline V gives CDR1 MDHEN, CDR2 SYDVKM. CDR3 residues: CASGGGNTEAFF. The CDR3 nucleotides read TGTGCCAGCGGAGGAGGGAACACTGAAGCTTTCTTT.

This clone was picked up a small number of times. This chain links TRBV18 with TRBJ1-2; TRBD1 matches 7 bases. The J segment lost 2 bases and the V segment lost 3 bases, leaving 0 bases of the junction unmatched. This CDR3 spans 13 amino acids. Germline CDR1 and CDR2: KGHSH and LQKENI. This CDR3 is CASSPGQNYGYTF. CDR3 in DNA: TGTGCCAGCTCACCGGGACAGAACTATGGCTACACCTTC.

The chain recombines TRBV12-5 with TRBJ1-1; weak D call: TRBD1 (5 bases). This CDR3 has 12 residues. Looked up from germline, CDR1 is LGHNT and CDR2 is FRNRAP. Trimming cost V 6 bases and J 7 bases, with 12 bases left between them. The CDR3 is CASGLGEGEAFF. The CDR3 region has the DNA TGTGCTAGTGGCCTGGGGGAGGGTGAAGCTTTCTTT.

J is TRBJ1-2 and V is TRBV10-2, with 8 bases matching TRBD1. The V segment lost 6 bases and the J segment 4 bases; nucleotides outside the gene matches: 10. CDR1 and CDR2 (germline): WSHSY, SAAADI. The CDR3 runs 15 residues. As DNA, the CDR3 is TGCGCCAGCAGGGGTTCCGGGACAGGCGGCTATGGCTACACCTTC. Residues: CASRGSGTGGYGYTF.

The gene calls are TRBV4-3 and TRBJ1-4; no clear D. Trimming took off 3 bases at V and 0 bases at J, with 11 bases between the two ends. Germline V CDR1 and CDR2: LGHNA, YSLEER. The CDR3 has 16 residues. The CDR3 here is CASSQGHRSTNEKLFF. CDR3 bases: TGCGCCAGCAGCCAGGGCCATAGATCAACTAATGAAAAACTGTTTTTT.

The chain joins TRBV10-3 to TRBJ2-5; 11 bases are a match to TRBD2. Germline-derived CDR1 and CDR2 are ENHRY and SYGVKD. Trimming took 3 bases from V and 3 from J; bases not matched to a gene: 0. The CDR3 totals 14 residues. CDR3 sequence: CAISELAGEETQYF. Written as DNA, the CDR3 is TGTGCCATCAGTGAACTAGCGGGAGAAGAGACCCAGTACTTC.

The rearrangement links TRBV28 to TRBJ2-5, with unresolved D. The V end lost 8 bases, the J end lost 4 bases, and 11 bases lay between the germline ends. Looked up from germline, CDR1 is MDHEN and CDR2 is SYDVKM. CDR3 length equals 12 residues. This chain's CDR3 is CASQREVETQYF. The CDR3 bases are TGTGCCAGCCAAAGAGAAGTAGAGACCCAGTACTTC.

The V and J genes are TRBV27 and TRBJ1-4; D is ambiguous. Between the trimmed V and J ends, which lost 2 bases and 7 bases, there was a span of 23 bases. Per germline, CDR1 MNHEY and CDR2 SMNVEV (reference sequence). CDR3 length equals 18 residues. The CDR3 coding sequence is TGTGCCAGCAGTTTAATCCTGGGCAGATCAGTTCGGGGTGAAAAACTGTTTTTT. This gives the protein CASSLILGRSVRGEKLFF. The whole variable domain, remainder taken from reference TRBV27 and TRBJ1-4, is EAQVTQNPRYLITVTGKKLTVTCSQNMNHEYMSWYRQDPGLGLRQIYYSMNVEVTDKGDVPEGYKVSRKEKRNFPLILESPSPNQTSLYFCASSLILGRSVRGEKLFFGSGTQLSVL.

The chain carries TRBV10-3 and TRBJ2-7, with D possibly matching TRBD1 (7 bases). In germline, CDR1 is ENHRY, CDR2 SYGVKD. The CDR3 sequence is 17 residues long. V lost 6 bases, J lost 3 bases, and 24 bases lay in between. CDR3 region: CAIRRTTGGGDRYEQYF. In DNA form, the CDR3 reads TGTGCCATCAGACGAACAACCGGAGGGGGCGACCGCTACGAGCAGTACTTC.

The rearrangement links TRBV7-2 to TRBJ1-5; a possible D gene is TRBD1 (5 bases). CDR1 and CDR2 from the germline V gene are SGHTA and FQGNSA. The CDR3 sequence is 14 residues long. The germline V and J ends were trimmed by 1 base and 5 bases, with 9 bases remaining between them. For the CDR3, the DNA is TGTGCCAGCAGCTTAGGGGGCGGCCATCAGCCCCAGCATTTT. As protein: CASSLGGGHQPQHF.

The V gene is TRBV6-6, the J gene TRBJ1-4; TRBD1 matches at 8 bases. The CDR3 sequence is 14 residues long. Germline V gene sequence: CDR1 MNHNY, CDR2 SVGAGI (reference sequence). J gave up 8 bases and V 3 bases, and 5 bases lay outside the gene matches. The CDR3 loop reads CASSYTGGREKLFF. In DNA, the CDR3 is TGTGCCAGCAGTTATACAGGGGGGCGGGAAAAACTGTTTTTT.

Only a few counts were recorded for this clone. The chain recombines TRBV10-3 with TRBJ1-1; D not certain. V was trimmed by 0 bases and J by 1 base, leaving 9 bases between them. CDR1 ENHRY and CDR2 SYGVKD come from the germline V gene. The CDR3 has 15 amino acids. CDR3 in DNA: TGTGCCATCAGTGAGTCCATTCGCAGGAACACTGAAGCTTTCTTT. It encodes CAISESIRRNTEAFF.

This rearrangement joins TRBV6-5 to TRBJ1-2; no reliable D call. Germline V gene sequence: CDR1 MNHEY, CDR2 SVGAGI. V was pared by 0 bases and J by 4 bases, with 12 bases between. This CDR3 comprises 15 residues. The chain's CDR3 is CASSYSTGTIYGYTF. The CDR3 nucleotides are TGTGCCAGCAGTTACTCCACGGGAACCATCTATGGCTACACCTTC.

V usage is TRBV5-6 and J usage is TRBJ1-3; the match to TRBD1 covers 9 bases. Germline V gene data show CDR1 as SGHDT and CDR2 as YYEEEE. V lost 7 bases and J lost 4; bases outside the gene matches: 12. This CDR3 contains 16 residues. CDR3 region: CASGKTNRGLGNTIYF. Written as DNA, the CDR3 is TGTGCCAGCGGCAAAACCAACAGGGGGCTAGGAAACACCATATATTTT.

CDR3 nucleotides: TGTGCCAGCAGCCCTAGGACTAGCGGATACAATGAGCAGTTCTTC. It codes for CASSPRTSGYNEQFF. The chain couples TRBV7-7 to TRBJ2-1; 10 nucleotides match TRBD2. The CDR3 sequence is 15 residues long. V shed 5 bases and J 4 bases; nucleotides not matched to a gene: 5. Per the germline V gene, CDR1 is SSHAT and CDR2 is FNYEAQ (reference sequence).

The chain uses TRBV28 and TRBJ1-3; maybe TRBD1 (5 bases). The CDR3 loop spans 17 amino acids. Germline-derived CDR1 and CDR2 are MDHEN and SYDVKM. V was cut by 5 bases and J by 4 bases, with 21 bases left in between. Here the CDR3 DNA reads TGTGCCAGCAGTCAATCCGAGACAGCAACCTCCGGAAACACCATATATTTT. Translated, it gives CASSQSETATSGNTIYF.

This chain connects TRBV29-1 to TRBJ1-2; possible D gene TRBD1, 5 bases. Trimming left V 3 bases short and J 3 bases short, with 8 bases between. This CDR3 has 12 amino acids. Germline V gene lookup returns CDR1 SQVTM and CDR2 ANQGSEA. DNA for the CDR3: TGCAGCGTTGACAGGGAACACTATGGCTACACCTTC. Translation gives CSVDREHYGYTF.

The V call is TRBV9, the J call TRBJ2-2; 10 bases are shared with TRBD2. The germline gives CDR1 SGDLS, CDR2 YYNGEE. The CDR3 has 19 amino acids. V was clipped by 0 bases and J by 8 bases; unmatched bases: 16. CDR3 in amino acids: CASSVATSGTRFTGGELFF. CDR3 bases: TGTGCCAGCAGCGTAGCCACTAGCGGGACCAGATTCACCGGGGGGGAGCTGTTTTTT.

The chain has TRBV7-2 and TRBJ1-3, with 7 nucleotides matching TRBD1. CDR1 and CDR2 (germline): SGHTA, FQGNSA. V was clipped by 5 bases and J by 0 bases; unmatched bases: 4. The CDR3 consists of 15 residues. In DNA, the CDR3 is TGTGCCAGCAGCCGGGACAGTATCTCTGGAAACACCATATATTTT. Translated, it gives CASSRDSISGNTIYF.

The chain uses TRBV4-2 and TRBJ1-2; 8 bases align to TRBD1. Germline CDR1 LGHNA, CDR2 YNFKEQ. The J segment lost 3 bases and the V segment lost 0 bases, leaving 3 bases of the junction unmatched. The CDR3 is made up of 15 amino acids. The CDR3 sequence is CASSQEDREDYGYTF. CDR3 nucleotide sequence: TGTGCCAGCAGCCAAGAGGACAGGGAGGACTATGGCTACACCTTC.